Below, 31 T cell receptor beta chains from the same sample are listed, as sequenced in a study of T-cell memory formation after mild COVID-19. TCRdb analysed the 5' RACE reads with MiXCR anew, one entry per CDR3 protein. The sample has some 310,000 distinct CDR3 sequences; more than 20% are singletons. Sequenced: PBMCs or a T cell subset sorted from them (not recorded which). The receptors were gathered from a man between 18 and 29 years old who had mild COVID-19 (a few samples of this study predate the infection). Cell type and time point are not known.

The chain uses TRBV20-1 and TRBJ1-1; 8 nucleotides align to TRBD1. CDR3 size: 13 residues. The germline V gene has CDR1 DFQATT and CDR2 SNEGSKA (reference sequence). After removal of 5 bases from V and 4 bases from J, the junction contained 6 bases not matched to a gene. This chain's CDR3 is CSAYTGGGTEAFF. CDR3 nucleotide sequence: TGCAGTGCTTACACAGGGGGGGGCACTGAAGCTTTCTTT.

Many counts were recorded for this clonotype. This chain connects TRBV7-3 to TRBJ2-7; 7 bases are shared with TRBD1. This CDR3 spans 13 amino acids. Per germline, CDR1 SGHTA and CDR2 FQGTGA. V lost 3 bases, J lost 3 bases, and 2 bases stayed unmatched. Here the CDR3 reads CASSFDRDYEQYF. CDR3 DNA: TGTGCCAGCAGCTTTGACAGGGACTACGAGCAGTACTTC.

This clonotype was detected a few times. The genes are TRBV6-6 and TRBJ1-5; D gene unclear. Per the germline V gene, CDR1 is MNHNY and CDR2 is SVGAGI (reference sequence). Trimming cost V 0 bases and J 8 bases, with 11 bases left between them. This CDR3 region has 14 residues. The CDR3 region is CASSYSTPKEPQHF. The DNA of the CDR3 is TGTGCCAGCAGTTACTCGACGCCAAAGGAGCCCCAGCATTTT.

This CDR3 reads CASSEAGTSGDYEQYF. The DNA of the CDR3 is TGCGCCAGCAGTGAGGCGGGGACTAGCGGGGACTACGAGCAGTACTTC. The rearrangement uses TRBV10-2 and TRBJ2-7; 13 bases map to TRBD2. Germline V gives CDR1 WSHSY, CDR2 SAAADI. The CDR3 has 16 amino acids. V lost 2 bases, J lost 3 bases, and 4 bases stayed unmatched.

V is TRBV4-1 and J is TRBJ1-4; 10 bases are shared with TRBD1. The CDR3 contains 15 residues. Germline V gives CDR1 MGHRA, CDR2 YSYEKL. The V segment lost 1 base and the J segment 7 bases; nucleotides outside the gene matches: 3. In DNA form, the CDR3 reads TGCGCCAGCAGCCAAGTCGGGACAGGGGTTGAAAAACTGTTTTTT. Residues: CASSQVGTGVEKLFF.

This clonotype has just one count. V gene TRBV18 combines with J gene TRBJ1-4; TRBD1 is a possible D gene (5 bases). This CDR3 contains 14 residues. The germline V gene encodes CDR1 KGHSH and CDR2 LQKENI. The V end was cut by 1 base, the J end by 8 bases, with 11 bases between. The CDR3 DNA reads as TGTGCCAGCTCACCACAGGGGAAAGGAGAAAAACTGTTTTTT. Translating it yields CASSPQGKGEKLFF.

This clonotype was picked up a small number of times. This chain links TRBV27 with TRBJ1-5, with D unclear. V lost 2 bases and J lost 5, with 7 bases in between. The CDR3 length is 13 residues. Germline V gene sequence: CDR1 MNHEY, CDR2 SMNVEV (reference sequence). CDR3 in DNA: TGTGCCAGCAGTTTAACAGCCCATCAGCCCCAGCATTTT. Protein sequence: CASSLTAHQPQHF.

This clonotype showed up many times. The chain uses TRBV12-3 or TRBV12-4 and TRBJ2-5; D might be TRBD1 (5 bases). The CDR3 is made up of 14 amino acids. Trimming cost V 2 bases and J 3 bases, with 10 bases left between them. DNA of the CDR3: TGTGCCAGCAGTTTACTTCCACAGGAAGAGACCCAGTACTTC. It codes for CASSLLPQEETQYF.

This clonotype was seen a handful of times. The chain combines TRBV11-2 with TRBJ2-5, with 7 positions matching TRBD1. The V gene's germline CDR1 is SGHAT and CDR2 FQNNGV. The CDR3 is 14 residues long. J gave up 5 bases and V 5 bases, and 8 bases lay outside the gene matches. This CDR3 is CASSLRGSSETQYF. The DNA of the CDR3 is TGTGCCAGCAGCCTCAGGGGGTCATCGGAGACCCAGTACTTC.

The CDR3 sequence is CSALGTSEQYF. Here the CDR3 DNA reads TGCAGTGCTCTTGGGACCTCCGAGCAGTACTTC. The chain is built from TRBV20-1 and TRBJ2-7, with D possibly called TRBD1 or TRBD2 (5 bases each). The V and J ends lost 5 bases and 6 bases respectively, with 11 bases between them. CDR3 length: 11 amino acids. CDR1 and CDR2 from the germline V gene are DFQATT and SNEGSKA (reference sequence).

The chain has TRBV5-1 and TRBJ1-1; D may be TRBD1 (6 bases). V lost 0 bases and J lost 4, with 16 bases in between. Per germline, CDR1 SGHRS and CDR2 YFSETQ. The CDR3 loop spans 16 amino acids. The CDR3 DNA follows: TGCGCCAGCAGCTTGGGTGGCAGGGGAATGGCCACTGAAGCTTTCTTT. Its translation: CASSLGGRGMATEAFF.

A few counts support this clonotype. This rearrangement joins TRBV14 to TRBJ2-7; D possibly corresponds to TRBD1 (5 bases). Germline V CDR1 and CDR2: SGHDN, FVKESK. V gave up 4 bases and J gave up 11 bases, with 18 bases separating them. The CDR3 has 13 residues. The DNA of the CDR3 is TGTGCCAGCAGCCTCCAAGGGGCCGCAGCTGAGTACTTC. Protein: CASSLQGAAAEYF. The full variable domain, rest sourced from reference TRBV14 and TRBJ2-7, is EAGVTQFPSHSVIEKGQTVTLRCDPISGHDNLYWYRRVMGKEIKFLLHFVKESKQDESGMPNNRFLAERTGGTYSTLKVQPAELEDSGVYFCASSLQGAAAEYFGPGTRLTVT.

This chain connects TRBV6-5 to TRBJ1-3; D is unclear. Germline lookup yields CDR1 MNHEY and CDR2 SVGAGI. Trimming took off 6 bases at V and 0 bases at J, with 18 bases between the two ends. The CDR3 is 17 residues long. The CDR3 DNA reads as TGTGCCAGCAGGCGGACTTACGAAGCATACTCTGGAAACACCATATATTTT. This encodes CASRRTYEAYSGNTIYF.

The chain joins TRBV15 to TRBJ1-1; D ambiguous. CDR1 LNHNV and CDR2 YYDKDF come from the germline V gene (reference sequence). CDR3 length: 15 amino acids. Trimming took off 0 bases at V and 4 bases at J, with 12 bases between the two ends. DNA for the CDR3: TGTGCCACCAGCAGAGATGGGAGTGGGAGCACTGAAGCTTTCTTT. Protein: CATSRDGSGSTEAFF.

This clonotype has more than one count but fewer than ten. The chain links TRBV12-3 or TRBV12-4 to TRBJ2-1; D gene unclear. CDR3 length: 10 amino acids. V was trimmed by 10 bases and J by 5 bases, leaving 6 bases between them. CDR3 region: CATANNEQFF. Here the CDR3 DNA reads TGTGCCACAGCGAACAATGAGCAGTTCTTC.

This chain connects TRBV12-3 or TRBV12-4 to TRBJ2-3; 9 bases fit TRBD2. The V gene end was trimmed by 6 bases and the J gene end by 2 bases; junction bases not matched to a gene: 6. CDR3 length equals 15 residues. CDR3 nucleotide sequence: TGTGCCAGCAGCGTAGCGGGGGCCTACACAGATACGCAGTATTTT. Translating gives CASSVAGAYTDTQYF.

This clonotype was observed a few times. This chain joins TRBV5-6 and TRBJ2-1, with a tentative D call TRBD1 (5 bases). CDR1 and CDR2 (germline): SGHDT, YYEEEE. The CDR3 totals 12 residues. V dropped 4 bases and J dropped 8 bases, with 10 bases sitting between them. CDR3 in DNA: TGTGCCAGCAGCAGGGGTGGCTATGAGCAGTTCTTC. Its translation: CASSRGGYEQFF.

There are a few counts of this clonotype. This sequence joins TRBV7-9 and TRBJ1-6, with unresolved D. Germline CDR1 SEHNR, CDR2 FQNEAQ (reference sequence). Between the trimmed V and J ends, which lost 4 bases and 7 bases, there was a span of 17 bases. The CDR3 consists of 16 residues. Here the CDR3 reads CASSSLRAAGNSPLHF. The CDR3 DNA sequence: TGTGCCAGCAGCTCCCTTAGGGCGGCGGGAAATTCACCCCTCCACTTT.

The rearrangement joins TRBV7-3 to TRBJ2-5; D possibly corresponds to TRBD2 (7 bases). The germline CDR1 and CDR2 sequences are SGHTA and FQGTGA. The CDR3 spans 18 residues. V shed 1 base and J shed 7 bases, with 25 bases lying between them. DNA for the CDR3: TGTGCCAGCAGCTTAATTGGGTCTGGCGGGGGCCCTGGGGGGACCCAGTACTTC. Translation gives CASSLIGSGGGPGGTQYF.

The chain recombines TRBV20-1 with TRBJ2-5, with D maybe TRBD2 (6 bases). The CDR3 sequence is 17 residues long. Deletions cut 4 bases from V and 0 bases from J, with 21 bases between. Germline assignment: CDR1 DFQATT and CDR2 SNEGSKA (reference sequence). This CDR3 is CSATRESSGQYQETQYF. CDR3 coding DNA: TGCAGTGCTACCAGGGAGAGTAGCGGCCAGTACCAAGAGACCCAGTACTTC.

Here the CDR3 DNA reads TGCAGTGCTAGAGTCCCGCAGCTTCCCTACGAGCAGTACGTC. Translating it yields CSARVPQLPYEQYV. The chain links TRBV20-1 to TRBJ2-7; D call uncertain. Germline CDR1 reads DFQATT; CDR2 reads SNEGSKA (reference sequence). The CDR3 is 14 amino acids. Trimming stripped 1 base from V and 2 bases from J, with 12 bases between.

This clonotype has a handful of counts. V usage is TRBV5-1 and J usage is TRBJ2-3; 12 bases map to TRBD2. The ends lost 5 bases at V and 0 bases at J; junction bases unmatched: 4. Germline V gene sequence: CDR1 SGHRS, CDR2 YFSETQ. The CDR3 runs to 16 residues. The CDR3 spells CASRPGTSGSTDTQYF. In nucleotides, the CDR3 is TGCGCCAGCAGACCCGGGACTAGCGGGAGCACAGATACGCAGTATTTT.

The CDR3 DNA sequence: TGTGCCAGCAGCCTTCACACAGGGGGCTCTGGAAACACCATATATTTT. Protein product: CASSLHTGGSGNTIYF. The rearrangement joins TRBV6-6 to TRBJ1-3; TRBD1 aligns across 8 bases. Looked up from germline, CDR1 is MNHNY and CDR2 is SVGAGI (reference sequence). V lost 6 bases, J lost 0 bases, and 7 bases stayed unmatched. The CDR3 is 16 residues long.

The chain couples TRBV6-1 to TRBJ1-1; no definite D call. Germline V CDR1 and CDR2: MNHNS, SASEGT. This CDR3 comprises 14 residues. V dropped 6 bases and J dropped 0 bases, with 11 bases sitting between them. The CDR3 nucleotides read TGTGCCAGCAGGAAAGACGGGGTGAACACTGAAGCTTTCTTT. Translating gives CASRKDGVNTEAFF.

This clonotype has just a few counts. V is TRBV2 and J is TRBJ2-7, with TRBD1 as a possible D gene (6 bases). The germline V and J ends were trimmed by 4 bases and 3 bases, with 10 bases remaining between them. Germline V CDR1 and CDR2: SNHLY, FYNNEI. The CDR3 is made up of 13 amino acids. CDR3 DNA sequence: TGTGCCAGCAGTGTCGGCAGGGGCTACGAGCAGTACGTC. Protein product: CASSVGRGYEQYV.

The sample holds a few counts of this clonotype. This sequence joins TRBV7-9 and TRBJ2-5, with 8 bases aligning to TRBD2. CDR1 and CDR2 (germline): SEHNR, FQNEAQ (reference sequence). Unmatched junction bases numbered 8, after V lost 4 bases and J lost 4 bases. The CDR3 is made up of 15 amino acids. CDR3 nucleotides: TGTGCCAGCAGCTCGGGACTAGAATTTTCAGAGACCCAGTACTTC. Its protein product is CASSSGLEFSETQYF.

The rearrangement joins TRBV27 to TRBJ2-1; 10 bases are shared with TRBD2. This CDR3 has 14 residues. After removal of 5 bases from V and 6 bases from J, the junction contained 4 bases not matched to a gene. The germline V gene has CDR1 MNHEY and CDR2 SMNVEV (reference sequence). The CDR3 spells CASSTSGEPNEQFF. CDR3 bases: TGTGCCAGCAGTACTAGCGGGGAGCCCAATGAGCAGTTCTTC.

The rearrangement uses TRBV5-6 and TRBJ1-2, with D perhaps TRBD1 (6 bases). From germline, CDR1 is SGHDT and CDR2 YYEEEE. V dropped 5 bases and J dropped 4 bases, with 15 bases sitting between them. This CDR3 has 14 residues. DNA of the CDR3: TGTGCCAGCAGTTCTGATACAGGGCGCTATGGCTACACCTTC. As protein: CASSSDTGRYGYTF.

This clonotype was seen only a few times. The chain uses TRBV9 and TRBJ2-1, with D tentatively TRBD1 or TRBD2 (5 bases each). Trimming took 0 bases from V and 7 from J, leaving 11 bases between them. This CDR3 contains 14 residues. CDR1 SGDLS and CDR2 YYNGEE come from the germline V gene. CDR3 loop: CASSVAGPGNEQFF. Written as DNA, the CDR3 is TGTGCCAGCAGCGTAGCGGGGCCGGGGAATGAGCAGTTCTTC.

This clonotype was detected only a few times. The V gene is TRBV28, the J gene TRBJ2-5; either TRBD1 or TRBD2 may supply D (5 bases each). Trimming shortened V by 8 bases and J by 1 base, and 11 bases separated the two germline ends. The CDR3 covers 13 residues. The germline V gene encodes CDR1 MDHEN and CDR2 SYDVKM. Here the CDR3 DNA reads TGTGCCAGCGGGGACGGAAGCCAAGAGACCCAGTACTTC. Translation gives CASGDGSQETQYF. The full variable domain, completed using reference TRBV28 and TRBJ2-5, is DVKVTQSSRYLVKRTGEKVFLECVQDMDHENMFWYRQDPGLGLRLIYFSYDVKMKEKGDIPEGYSVSREKKERFSLILESASTNQTSMYLCASGDGSQETQYFGPGTRLLVL.

The chain carries TRBV12-3 or TRBV12-4 and TRBJ1-1; 7 bases are a match to TRBD1. CDR3 length equals 14 residues. The J segment lost 0 bases and the V segment lost 7 bases, leaving 5 bases of the junction unmatched. The CDR3 region is CASTITGVNTEAFF. The CDR3 DNA reads TGTGCCAGCACCATTACAGGGGTGAACACTGAAGCTTTCTTT.